This TCR beta chain was captured in a study of T cell responses to AZD1222 COVID-19 vaccine. The CDR3 extends over 16 amino acids. Germline CDR1 reads MNHEY; CDR2 reads SVGEGT. V shed 5 bases and J shed 6 bases, with 20 bases lying between them. The assay was immunoSEQ multiplex PCR, and TCRdb's table has in-frame clones only and misses some. There are some 90,000 clones in the sample; approximately 91% occur only once, and about an eighth lies in the top ten. The V gene is TRBV6-2 or TRBV6-3, the J gene TRBJ2-1; possible D gene TRBD1, 5 bases. The material sequenced was peripheral blood, taken on day 0 of AZD1222 vaccination. The TCR was taken from an adult in good health. This chain's CDR3 is CASSDLTVMYFNEQFF. DNA for the CDR3: TGTGCCAGCAGTGACCTGACAGTTATGTACTTCAATGAGCAGTTCTTC.